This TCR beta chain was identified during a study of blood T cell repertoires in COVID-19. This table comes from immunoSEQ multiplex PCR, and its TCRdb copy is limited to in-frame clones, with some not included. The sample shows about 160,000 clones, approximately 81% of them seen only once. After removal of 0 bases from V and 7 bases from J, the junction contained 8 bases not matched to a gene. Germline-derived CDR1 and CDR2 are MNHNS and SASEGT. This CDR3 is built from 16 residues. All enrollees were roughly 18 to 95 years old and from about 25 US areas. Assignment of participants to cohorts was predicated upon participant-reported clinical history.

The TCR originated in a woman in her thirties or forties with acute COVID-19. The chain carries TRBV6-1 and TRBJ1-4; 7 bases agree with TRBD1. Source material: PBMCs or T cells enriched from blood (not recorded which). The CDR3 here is CASSEANRGIGEKLFF. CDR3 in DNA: TGTGCCAGCAGTGAAGCCAACAGGGGAATCGGTGAAAAACTGTTTTTT.